This TCR beta chain was identified in a study of response to subunit inactivated influenza vaccine (dated by TCRdb to between 2017 and 2018). As for the study more broadly: The study used deep quantitative T cell receptor repertoire profiling to track responses to a trivalent subunit inactivated influenza vaccine.

Study-wide findings and limitations: According to the authors, only a limited number of new T cells may be recruited by each seasonal influenza vaccination.

The method was RT-PCR. The run used an Illumina HiSeq 2500. TCRdb applied fastp at Q25 and MiXCR to the public reads, then kept only in-frame beta chains. Each CDR3 protein appears once, grouped with its most common genes and DNA. The sample includes 500,000 to 600,000 distinct CDR3 sequences, with approximately 10% observed a single time. Approximately 11% of the sample comes from the top ten. A note on this clonotype: Its cognate antigen has yet to be identified. Base qualities were left out, and no much larger clone turns up one base away.

CDR1 and CDR2 are drawn from the germline V gene: SGHTA, FQGNSA. CDR3 length: 12 amino acids, cysteine to phenylalanine. Of all the DNA, just the CDR3 is kept, 36 bases in frame from base 1. The trim is 4 bases for V and 5 bases for J, with a gap of 9 bases between the germline ends. This sample also belongs to another study, concerning T cells expressing NK-cell markers. The other study reports the following: The TCR beta cDNA libraries were made using 5'RACE template switching, a step that added both a universal primer site and unique molecular identifiers. In sorted CD3+CD56+NKG2C+, CD3+CD56+NKG2C- and CD3+CD56-NKG2C+ T-cell subsets from several donors, TCR beta-chain repertoires were profiled. Seven of the eight sequenced donors were HCMV-seropositive and one was HCMV-seronegative. In several experiments an anti-gammadeltaTCR antibody was added to restrict sorting to alphabetaTCR-expressing T cells. For roughly 6 donors, the dominant CD3+CD56+NKG2C+ clonotypes were among the top 10 CD8+ clonotypes and accounted for 1.0-7.0% of CD8+ T cells. Those dominant clonotypes were again the most abundant among CD3+CD56-NKG2C+ cells in a few donors, at about 28.3-65%. Whether the expanded NKG2C-expressing T cell clones were specific for HCMV antigens was left unclear. Randomly selected healthy volunteers, three men and five women, were used as the eight sequenced donors. A commercial ELISA kit detecting HCMV-specific IgG in serum was used to determine HCMV serostatus. Ficoll density gradient centrifugation was used to isolate peripheral blood mononuclear cells from blood. For six donors, bulk peripheral blood T-cell repertoires were also sequenced from unsorted PBMC. cDNA synthesis was primed from the TCR beta constant segment, followed by two successive PCR amplification steps. Libraries were sequenced as 2 x 150 bp reads on Illumina HiSeq 2000/2500, MiSeq or NextSeq. MIGEC was used to demultiplex reads and group reads by UMI, and MiTCR was used to assemble and quantify clonotypes. To remove erroneous sequences, TCR cDNA sequences were retained only when supported by two or more reads. The tcR package was used for downstream repertoire analysis, with clonotypes matched between fractions based on CDR3 nucleotide sequence plus V segment. Antigen specificity was annotated against VDJdb with VDJmatch, allowing one amino acid substitution in CDR3.

This TCR was recovered from a man between 45 and 60 years old who received an inactivated influenza vaccine. Donor details come from another sample of the same person, matched by shared clones. Sequenced here: PBMCs from blood, sampled on the day of vaccination. This chain is built from TRBV7-2 and TRBJ2-7; there is no confident call for the D gene. CDR3 protein: CASSYFSNEQYF. The sequence in DNA is TGTGCCAGCAGCTACTTTTCCAACGAGCAGTACTTC.